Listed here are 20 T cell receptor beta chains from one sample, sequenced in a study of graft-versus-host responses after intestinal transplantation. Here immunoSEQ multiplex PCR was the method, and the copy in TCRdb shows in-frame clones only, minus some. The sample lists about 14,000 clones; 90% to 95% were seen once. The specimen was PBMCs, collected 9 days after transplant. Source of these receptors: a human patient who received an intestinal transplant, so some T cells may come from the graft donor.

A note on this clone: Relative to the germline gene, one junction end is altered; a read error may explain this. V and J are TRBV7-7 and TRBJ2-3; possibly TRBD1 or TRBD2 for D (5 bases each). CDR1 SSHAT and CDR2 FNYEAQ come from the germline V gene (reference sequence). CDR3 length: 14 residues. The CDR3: CASSFRDPTDTQYF. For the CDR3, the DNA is TGTGCTAGCAGCTTCCGGGACCCCACAGATACGCAGTATTTT.

The CDR3 coding sequence is TGTGCCAGCAGTTATCTCCGGGGGGGAGACTACGAGCAGTACTTC. Amino acid sequence: CASSYLRGGDYEQYF. The V and J genes are TRBV6-5 and TRBJ2-7, with 8 bases that match TRBD2. Looked up from germline, CDR1 is MNHEY and CDR2 is SVGAGI. The CDR3 has 15 amino acids. The junction had 7 bases not matched to a gene; V was cut back by 3 bases and J by 3 bases.

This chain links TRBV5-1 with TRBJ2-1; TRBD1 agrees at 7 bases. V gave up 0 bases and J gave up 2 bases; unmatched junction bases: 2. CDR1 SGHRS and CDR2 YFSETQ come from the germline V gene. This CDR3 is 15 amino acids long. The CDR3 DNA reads TGCGCCAGCAGCTTGGGAGGGGGCCCCTACAATGAGCAGTTCTTC. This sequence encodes CASSLGGGPYNEQFF. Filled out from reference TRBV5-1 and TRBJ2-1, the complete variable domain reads KAGVTQTPRYLIKTRGQQVTLSCSPISGHRSVSWYQQTPGQGLQFLFEYFSETQRNKGNFPGRFSGRQFSNSRSEMNVSTLELGDSALYLCASSLGGGPYNEQFFGPGTRLTVL.

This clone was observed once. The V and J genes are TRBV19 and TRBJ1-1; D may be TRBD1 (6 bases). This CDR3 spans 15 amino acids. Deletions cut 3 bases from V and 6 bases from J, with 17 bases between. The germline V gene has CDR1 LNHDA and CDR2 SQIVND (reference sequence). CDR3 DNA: TGTGCCAGTAGTATTGGGGGGGGCCGGAAGGCTGAAGCTTTCTTT. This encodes CASSIGGGRKAEAFF. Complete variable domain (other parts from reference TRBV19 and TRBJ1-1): DGGITQSPKYLFRKEGQNVTLSCEQNLNHDAMYWYRQDPGQGLRLIYYSQIVNDFQKGDIAEGYSVSREKKESFPLTVTSAQKNPTAFYLCASSIGGGRKAEAFFGQGTRLTVV.

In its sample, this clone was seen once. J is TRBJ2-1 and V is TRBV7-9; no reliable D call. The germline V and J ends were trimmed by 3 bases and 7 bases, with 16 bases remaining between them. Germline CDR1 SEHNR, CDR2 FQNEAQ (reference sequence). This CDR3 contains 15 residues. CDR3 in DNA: TGTGCCAGCAGCTTCTCGGTGCGGTTGGGGAATGAGCAGTTCTTC. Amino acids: CASSFSVRLGNEQFF.

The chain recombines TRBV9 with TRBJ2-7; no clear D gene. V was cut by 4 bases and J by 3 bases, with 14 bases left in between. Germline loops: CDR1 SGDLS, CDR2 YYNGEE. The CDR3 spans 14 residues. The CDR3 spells CASSPRTGFYEQYF. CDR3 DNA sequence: TGTGCCAGCAGCCCCCGGACGGGTTTCTACGAGCAGTACTTC.

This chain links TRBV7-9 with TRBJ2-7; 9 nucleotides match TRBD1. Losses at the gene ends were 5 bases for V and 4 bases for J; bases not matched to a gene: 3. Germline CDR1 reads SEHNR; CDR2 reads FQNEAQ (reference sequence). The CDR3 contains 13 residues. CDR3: CASSPGTGYEQYF. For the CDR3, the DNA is TGTGCCAGCAGCCCCGGGACAGGGTACGAGCAGTACTTC.

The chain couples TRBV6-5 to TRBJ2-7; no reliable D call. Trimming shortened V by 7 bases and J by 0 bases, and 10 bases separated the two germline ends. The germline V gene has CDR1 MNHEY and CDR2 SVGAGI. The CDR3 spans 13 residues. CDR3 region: CASTSRSSYEQYF. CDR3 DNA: TGTGCCAGCACGTCCCGGAGCTCCTACGAGCAGTACTTC.

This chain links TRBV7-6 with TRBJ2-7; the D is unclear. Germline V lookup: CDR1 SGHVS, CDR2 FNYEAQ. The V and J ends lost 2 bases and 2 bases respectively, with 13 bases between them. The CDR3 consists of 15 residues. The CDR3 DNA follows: TGTGCCAGCAGCTTAACTCTCTCGGGTCCCTACGAGCAGTACTTC. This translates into CASSLTLSGPYEQYF.

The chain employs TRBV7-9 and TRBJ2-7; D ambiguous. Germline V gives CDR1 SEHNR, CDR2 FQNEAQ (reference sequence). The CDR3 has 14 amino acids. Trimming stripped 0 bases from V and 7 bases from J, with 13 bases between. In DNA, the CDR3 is TGTGCCAGCAGCTTAGCCGCGTCCGTTATAGAGCAGTACTTC. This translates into CASSLAASVIEQYF.

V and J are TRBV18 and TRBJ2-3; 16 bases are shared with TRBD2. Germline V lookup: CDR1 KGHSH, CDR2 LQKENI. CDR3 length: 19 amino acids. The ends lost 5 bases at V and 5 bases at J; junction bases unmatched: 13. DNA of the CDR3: TGTGCCAGCTCAACGGGACTAGCGGGAGGGCGGAGCGTCAGAGATACGCAGTATTTT. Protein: CASSTGLAGGRSVRDTQYF.

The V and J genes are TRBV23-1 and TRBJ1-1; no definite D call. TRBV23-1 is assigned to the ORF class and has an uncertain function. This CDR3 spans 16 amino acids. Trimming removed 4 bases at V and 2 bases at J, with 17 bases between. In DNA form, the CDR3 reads TGCGCCAGCAGTCCAACCCATTTAGGCCTCAACACTGAAGCTTTCTTT. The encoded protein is CASSPTHLGLNTEAFF.

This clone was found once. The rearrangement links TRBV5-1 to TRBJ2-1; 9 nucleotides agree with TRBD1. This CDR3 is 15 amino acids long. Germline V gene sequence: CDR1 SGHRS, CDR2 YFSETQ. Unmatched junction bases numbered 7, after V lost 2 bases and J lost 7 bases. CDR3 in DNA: TGCGCCAGCAGCTTCGACAGGGGGAGTTGGAATGAGCAGTTCTTC. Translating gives CASSFDRGSWNEQFF. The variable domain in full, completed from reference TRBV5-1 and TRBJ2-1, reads KAGVTQTPRYLIKTRGQQVTLSCSPISGHRSVSWYQQTPGQGLQFLFEYFSETQRNKGNFPGRFSGRQFSNSRSEMNVSTLELGDSALYLCASSFDRGSWNEQFFGPGTRLTVL.

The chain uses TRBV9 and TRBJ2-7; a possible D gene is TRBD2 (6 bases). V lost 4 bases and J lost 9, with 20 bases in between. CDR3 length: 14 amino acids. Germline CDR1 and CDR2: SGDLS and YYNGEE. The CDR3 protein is CASSPGVGYLGQYF. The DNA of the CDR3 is TGTGCCAGCAGCCCGGGGGTGGGGTACCTGGGGCAGTACTTC.

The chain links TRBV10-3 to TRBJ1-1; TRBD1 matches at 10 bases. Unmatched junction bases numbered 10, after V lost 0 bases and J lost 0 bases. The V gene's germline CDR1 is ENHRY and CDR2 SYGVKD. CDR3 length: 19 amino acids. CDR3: CAISESDKWTGGMNTEAFF. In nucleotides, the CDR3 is TGTGCCATCAGTGAGTCGGATAAATGGACAGGGGGGATGAACACTGAAGCTTTCTTT.

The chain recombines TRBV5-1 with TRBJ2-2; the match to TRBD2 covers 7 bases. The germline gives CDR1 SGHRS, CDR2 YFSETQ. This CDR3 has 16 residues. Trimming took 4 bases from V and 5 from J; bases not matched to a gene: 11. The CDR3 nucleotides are TGCGCCAGCAGCAGTTTTGGGGTTAGCGGGACCGGGGAGCTGTTTTTT. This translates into CASSSFGVSGTGELFF.

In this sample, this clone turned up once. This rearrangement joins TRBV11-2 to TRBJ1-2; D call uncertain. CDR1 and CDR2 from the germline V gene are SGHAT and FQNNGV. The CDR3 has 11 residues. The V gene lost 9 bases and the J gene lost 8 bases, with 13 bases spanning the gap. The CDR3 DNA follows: TGTGCCAGTACGTCCCCTCACGGCTACACCTTC. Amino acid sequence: CASTSPHGYTF.

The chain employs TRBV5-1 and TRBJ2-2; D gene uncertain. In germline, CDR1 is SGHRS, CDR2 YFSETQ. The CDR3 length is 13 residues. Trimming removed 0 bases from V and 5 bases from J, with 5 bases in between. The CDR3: CASSLAETGELFF. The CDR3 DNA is TGCGCCAGCAGCTTGGCTGAGACCGGGGAGCTGTTTTTT.

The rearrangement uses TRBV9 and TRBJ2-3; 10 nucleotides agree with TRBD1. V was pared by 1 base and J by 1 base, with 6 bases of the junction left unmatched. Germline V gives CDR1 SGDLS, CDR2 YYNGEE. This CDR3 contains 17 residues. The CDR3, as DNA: TGTGCCAGCAGCGTACTGGGACAGGGGAGGGGCACAGATACGCAGTATTTT. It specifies CASSVLGQGRGTDTQYF.

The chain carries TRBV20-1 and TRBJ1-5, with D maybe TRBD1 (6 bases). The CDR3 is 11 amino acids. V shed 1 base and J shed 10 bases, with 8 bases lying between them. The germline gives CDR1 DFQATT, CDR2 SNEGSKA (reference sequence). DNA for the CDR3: TGCAGTGCTAGAGGGGGGGCCCCCCAGCATTTT. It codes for CSARGGAPQHF.